The rows below give T cell receptor beta chains drawn from one sample of a study of T cells in Graves' hyperthyroidism and ophthalmopathy. TCRdb re-analysed the multiplex PCR reads in MiXCR, keeping a single row per CDR3 protein. The top ten hold less than 35% of the sample, which has hundreds of thousands of distinct CDR3 sequences, 14% to 15% seen once. Sequences were obtained from blood. These receptors were collected from a woman in her twenties or thirties with Graves' hyperthyroidism. CDR3s include the opening cysteine and the closing phenylalanine or tryptophan. The order of the fields is V gene, D gene, J gene, clone size, CDR3 DNA, CDR3 protein. A D gene is named only where the DNA matches it firmly. Not every row has a clone size; where given, it reads once, few, many or a size class.

>TRBV27|.|TRBJ1-3|few
TGTGCCAGCAGTCCCAACACTGGAAACACCATATATTTT
CASSPNTGNTIYF
>TRBV6-1|TRBD2|TRBJ2-1|many
TGTGCCAGCAGTGAACCGGGACTAGCGGGAGGCGGCGAGCAGTTCTTC
CASSEPGLAGGGEQFF
>TRBV3-1|TRBD2|TRBJ2-1|many
TGTGCCAGCAGATCAGCGGGAGGGCCGGGTGAGCAGTTCTTC
CASRSAGGPGEQFF
>TRBV16|.|TRBJ1-5|few
TGTGCCAGCAGCCAATCTGGTTCGACGCAGCCCCAGCATTTT
CASSQSGSTQPQHF
>TRBV19|TRBD2|TRBJ2-1|.
TGTGCCAGTAGTATTCTAGCGGGGGACAATGAGCAGTTCTTC
CASSILAGDNEQFF
>TRBV20-1|.|TRBJ2-7|few
TGCAGTGCTAGAGATGTGGGGCAGTACTACGAGCAGTACTTC
CSARDVGQYYEQYF
>TRBV7-2|.|TRBJ2-7|many
TGTGCCAGCAGCCAAAGGACATTGTACGAGCAGTACTTC
CASSQRTLYEQYF
>TRBV30|.|TRBJ1-5|few
TGTGCCTGGGGGGACACGCGCATTCATTTT
CAWGDTRIHF
>TRBV7-3|TRBD1|TRBJ2-7|.
TGTGCCAGCAGCTTAACGTTCCCAACAGGGGGTAACGTCTACGAGCAGTACTTC
CASSLTFPTGGNVYEQYF
>TRBV5-1|TRBD1|TRBJ2-7|.
TGCGCCAGCAGCTTGCAGGGGGCAAACGAGCAGTACTTC
CASSLQGANEQYF
>TRBV6-1|.|TRBJ2-1|.
TGTGCCAGCAGTGAGTTGGAGGGGGCAGGTGAGTTCTTC
CASSELEGAGEFF
>TRBV11-2|.|TRBJ2-7|.
TGTGCCAGCAGCTTAGATGGCGTCGAGCAGTACTTC
CASSLDGVEQYF
>TRBV12-3/TRBV12-4|.|TRBJ2-3|many
TGTGCCAGCAGACTGGACATCACAGATACGCAGTATTTT
CASRLDITDTQYF
>TRBV7-2|TRBD1|TRBJ1-4|once
TGTGCCAGCAGCTTAGGCTGGACAGGTTCAGGTGAAAAACTGTTTTTT
CASSLGWTGSGEKLFF
>TRBV9|.|TRBJ2-2|.
TGTGCCAGCAGCCTATCGACTGGATCGAACACCGGGGAGCTGTTTTTT
CASSLSTGSNTGELFF